This T cell receptor beta chain was captured by sequencing in a study of shared clonotypes between healthy human individuals. Assay: immunoSEQ multiplex PCR; the TCRdb copy retains only in-frame clones and omits some. There are hundreds of thousands of clones in the sample; more than 70% occur only once, and around 1.8% lies in the top ten. Of note for this clone: Other DNA sequences from this sample encode an identical CDR3 as well.

The CDR3 totals 15 residues. V gave up 0 bases and J gave up 11 bases; unmatched junction bases: 10. The V gene's germline CDR1 is SGHDT and CDR2 YYEEEE. The sequencing sample was made of memory CD4+ T cells sorted from blood. Stated subset: CD45RA-negative fraction. The chain has TRBV5-6 and TRBJ1-5, with 8 bases that match TRBD1. The source of this sequence is a woman aged 25 to 39 in good health. The CDR3 DNA reads as TGTGCCAGCAGCTTGGGGGGGACAGGAGGTTCTGCCCAGCATTTT. It translates to CASSLGGTGGSAQHF. Complete variable domain (other parts from reference TRBV5-6 and TRBJ1-5): DAGVTQSPTHLIKTRGQQVTLRCSPKSGHDTVSWYQQALGQGPQFIFQYYEEEERQRGNFPDRFSGHQFPNYSSELNVNALLLGDSALYLCASSLGGTGGSAQHFGDGTRLSIL.